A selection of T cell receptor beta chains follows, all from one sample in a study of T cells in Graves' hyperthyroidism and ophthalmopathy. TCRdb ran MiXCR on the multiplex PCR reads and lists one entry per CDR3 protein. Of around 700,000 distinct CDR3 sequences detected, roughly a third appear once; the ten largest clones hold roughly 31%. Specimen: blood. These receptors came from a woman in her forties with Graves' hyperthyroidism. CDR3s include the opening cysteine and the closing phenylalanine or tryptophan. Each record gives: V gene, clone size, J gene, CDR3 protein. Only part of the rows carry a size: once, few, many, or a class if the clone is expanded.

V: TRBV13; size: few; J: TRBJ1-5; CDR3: CASSTYRGGVLSNQPQHF
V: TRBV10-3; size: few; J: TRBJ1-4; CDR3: CAISEQGVTNEKLFF
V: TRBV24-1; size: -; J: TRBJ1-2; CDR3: CATSSTGSYGYTF
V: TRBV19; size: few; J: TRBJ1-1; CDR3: CASSPSEDTEAFF
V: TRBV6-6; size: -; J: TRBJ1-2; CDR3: CASSYSYGNYGYTF
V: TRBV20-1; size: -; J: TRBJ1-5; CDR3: CSARETGGEINQPQHF
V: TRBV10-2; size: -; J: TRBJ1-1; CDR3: CASSDGPMGTEAFF
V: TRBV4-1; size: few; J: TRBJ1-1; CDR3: CASSRDSTEAFF
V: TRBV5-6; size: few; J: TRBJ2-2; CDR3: CASSLWGLANTGELFF
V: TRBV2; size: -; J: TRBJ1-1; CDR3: CASNPSGVMVTFF
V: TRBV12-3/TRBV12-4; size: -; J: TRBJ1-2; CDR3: CASSLTKTGRYGYTF
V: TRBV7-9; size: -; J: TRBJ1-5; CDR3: CASTPPVVSHAQPQHF
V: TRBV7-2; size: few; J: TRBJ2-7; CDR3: CASSLPGQGPLLYF
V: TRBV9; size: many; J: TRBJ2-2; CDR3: CASSVLRTGELFF
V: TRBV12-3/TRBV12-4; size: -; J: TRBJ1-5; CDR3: CASSFDVTSNQPQHF
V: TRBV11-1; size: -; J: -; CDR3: CASTIYEQYF
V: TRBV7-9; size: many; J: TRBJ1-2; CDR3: CASSFGISYGYTF
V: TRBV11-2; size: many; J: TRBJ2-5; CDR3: CASSLGVTRDQETQYF
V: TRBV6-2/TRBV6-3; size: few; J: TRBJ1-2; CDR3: CASSNWDSTGYGYTF
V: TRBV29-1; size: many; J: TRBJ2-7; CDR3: CSVVSSGREGGYEQYF
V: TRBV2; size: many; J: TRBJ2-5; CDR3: CASSRAFQETQYF
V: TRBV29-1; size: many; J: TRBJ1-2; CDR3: CSVFVKDGYTF
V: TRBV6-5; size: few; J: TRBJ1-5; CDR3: CASSAGQTQHF
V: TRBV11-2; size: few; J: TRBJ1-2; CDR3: CASSRAIRGRFGYTF
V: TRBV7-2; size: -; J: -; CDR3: CASSLGLENNEQFF
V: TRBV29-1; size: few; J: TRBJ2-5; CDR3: CSVEIGVWETQYF
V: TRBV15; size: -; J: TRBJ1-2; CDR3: CATSRRGRTDGYTF
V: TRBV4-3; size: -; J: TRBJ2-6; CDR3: CASSQSNTRSGANVLTF
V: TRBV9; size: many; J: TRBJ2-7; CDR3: CASSVWGGEQYF
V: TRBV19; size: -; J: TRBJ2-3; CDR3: CASSTYGGQGDTQYF
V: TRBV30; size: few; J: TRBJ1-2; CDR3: CAWSDPVDYTF
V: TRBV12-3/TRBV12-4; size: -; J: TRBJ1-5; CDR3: CASSLEGGVDQPQHF
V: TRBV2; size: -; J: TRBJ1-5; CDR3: CASSRDSSNRPQHF
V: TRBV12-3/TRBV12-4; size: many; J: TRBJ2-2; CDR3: CASSPHQGVGELFF
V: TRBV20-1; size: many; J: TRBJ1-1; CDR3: CSAPRDRGGTEAFF
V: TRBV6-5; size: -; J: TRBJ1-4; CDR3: CASSSTSGTGREKLFF
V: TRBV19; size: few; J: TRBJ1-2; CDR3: CASSIGQFGDYGYTF
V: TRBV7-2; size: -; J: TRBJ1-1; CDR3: CASSIQGTDTEAFF
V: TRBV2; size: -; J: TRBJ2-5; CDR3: CASSAPGPVAQYF
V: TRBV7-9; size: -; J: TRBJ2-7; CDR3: CAWSGGLAGSEQYF
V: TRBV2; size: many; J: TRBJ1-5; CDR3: CASSEEGSNQPQHF
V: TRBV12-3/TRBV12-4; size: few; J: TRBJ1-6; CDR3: CASSPNRGGRGSPLHF
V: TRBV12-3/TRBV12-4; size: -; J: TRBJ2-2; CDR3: CASTASGGATGELFF
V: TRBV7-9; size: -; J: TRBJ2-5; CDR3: CASSSPRDGTKKETQYF
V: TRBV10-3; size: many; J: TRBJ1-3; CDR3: CAIGSSGNTIYF
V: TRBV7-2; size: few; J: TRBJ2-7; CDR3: CASSFGLADEQYF
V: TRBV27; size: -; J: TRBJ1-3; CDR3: CASRMQGASGNTIYF
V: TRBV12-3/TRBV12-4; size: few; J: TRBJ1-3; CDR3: CASSSQGARGNTIYF
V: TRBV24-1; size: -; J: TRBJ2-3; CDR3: CATSDFKREAPSTDTQYF
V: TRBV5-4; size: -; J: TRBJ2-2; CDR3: CASSQPVNTGELFF
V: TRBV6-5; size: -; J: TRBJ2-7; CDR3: CASSYPEAGGHYEQYF
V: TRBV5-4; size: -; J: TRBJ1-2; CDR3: CASSREGTNYDYTF
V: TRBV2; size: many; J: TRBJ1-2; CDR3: CASSGTGNGYTF